The entry below describes one TCR beta chain. Germline V gene lookup returns CDR1 LNHDA and CDR2 SQIVND (reference sequence). CDR3 length: 13 amino acids. Between the trimmed V and J ends, which lost 11 bases and 0 bases, there was a span of 10 bases. Autoimmune disease history or systemic immunosuppression disqualified patients. This sample stems from a study of OX40 agonist ivuxolimab in advanced cancers. The assay was immunoSEQ multiplex PCR, and TCRdb's table has in-frame clones only and misses some. The table records 70,000 to 85,000 clones, approximately 95% of them present only once. V gene TRBV19 combines with J gene TRBJ2-2; D not certain. The receptor's source is an adult with an advanced solid tumor such as melanoma, head and neck, liver or kidney cancer. The material was CD4+ or CD8+ T cells sorted from blood, obtained in a trial of the OX40 agonist ivuxolimab. The DNA for the CDR3 is TGTGCCCTCGAGGTCCCGAACACCGGGGAGCTGTTTTTT. Encoded protein: CALEVPNTGELFF.